The 19 T cell receptor beta chains listed next were all sequenced from one sample in a study of blood T cell repertoires in COVID-19. Assay: immunoSEQ multiplex PCR; the TCRdb copy retains only in-frame clones and omits some. The top ten hold more than 2% of the sample, which has fewer than 200,000 clones, more than 75% seen once. Sequenced: peripheral blood. The receptors come from a man aged 50-59 years who had recovered from COVID-19.

This chain joins TRBV29-1 and TRBJ2-1, with TRBD2 identical over 8 bases. CDR1 and CDR2 from the germline V gene are SQVTM and ANQGSEA. The CDR3 contains 12 residues. The ends lost 5 bases at V and 6 bases at J; junction bases unmatched: 3. The CDR3 DNA reads as TGCAGCGTTTTCCGGGGGGGCAATGAGCAGTTCTTC. This translates into CSVFRGGNEQFF.

This chain connects TRBV11-2 to TRBJ2-5; 8 bases map to TRBD2. V lost 2 bases, J lost 0 bases, and 5 bases stayed unmatched. Germline lookup yields CDR1 SGHAT and CDR2 FQNNGV. The CDR3 is 16 residues long. As DNA, the CDR3 is TGTGCCAGCAGCTTATCGGGAGGGCAGTACCAAGAGACCCAGTACTTC. Encoded protein: CASSLSGGQYQETQYF. Looking up the rest from reference TRBV11-2 and TRBJ2-5 gives the full variable domain: EAGVAQSPRYKIIEKRQSVAFWCNPISGHATLYWYQQILGQGPKLLIQFQNNGVVDDSQLPKDRFSAERLKGVDSTLKIQPAKLEDSAVYLCASSLSGGQYQETQYFGPGTRLLVL.

A few counts support this clone. The rearrangement links TRBV20-1 to TRBJ1-1, with a weak D call TRBD1 (6 bases). V lost 3 bases, J lost 3 bases, and 14 bases lay in between. This CDR3 spans 14 amino acids. Germline V gene sequence: CDR1 DFQATT, CDR2 SNEGSKA (reference sequence). The CDR3, as DNA: TGCAGTGCTAGTCGTCCAGGGGTGGACACTGAAGCTTTCTTT. Translation gives CSASRPGVDTEAFF.

V gene TRBV28 combines with J gene TRBJ2-7; 8 bases map to TRBD1. CDR1 MDHEN and CDR2 SYDVKM come from the germline V gene. This CDR3 is 10 amino acids long. Losses at the gene ends were 4 bases for V and 11 bases for J; bases not matched to a gene: 1. The CDR3 loop reads CASSSDREYF. CDR3 bases: TGTGCCAGCAGTTCGGACAGGGAGTACTTC.

V and J are TRBV25-1 and TRBJ2-5; D perhaps matches TRBD1 (6 bases). The CDR3 is made up of 16 amino acids. The ends were cut back, 3 bases at V and 5 bases at J, with 19 bases in the middle. Germline CDR1 MGHDK, CDR2 SYGVNS. The CDR3 region is CASSDGAARGFETQYF. CDR3 DNA: TGTGCCAGCAGTGATGGGGCCGCAAGGGGGTTTGAGACCCAGTACTTC.

CDR3 nucleotide sequence: TGCGCCAGCAGCCTAACAGGGGGTTCTTACTACGAGCAGTACTTC. It is translated as CASSLTGGSYYEQYF. The chain recombines TRBV5-1 with TRBJ2-7; the match to TRBD1 covers 8 bases. V gave up 4 bases and J gave up 3 bases; unmatched junction bases: 9. From germline, CDR1 is SGHRS and CDR2 YFSETQ. The CDR3 runs 15 residues.

This chain uses TRBV9 with TRBJ2-3; 9 bases are a match to TRBD1. The germline V gene encodes CDR1 SGDLS and CDR2 YYNGEE. The CDR3 runs to 16 residues. J lost 4 bases, V lost 0 bases, and 6 bases had no gene match. The CDR3 sequence: CASSVGVGQGADTQYF. The DNA of the CDR3 is TGTGCCAGCAGCGTAGGAGTGGGACAGGGAGCAGATACGCAGTATTTT.

The genes are TRBV10-1 and TRBJ2-2; tentatively, D is TRBD2 (6 bases). Germline V gives CDR1 WNHNN, CDR2 SYGVQD (reference sequence). This CDR3 spans 14 amino acids. Trimming cost V 10 bases and J 3 bases, with 15 bases left between them. Written as DNA, the CDR3 is TGCGCCACCTCCGCGGGGCGGGACACCGGGGAGCTGTTTTTT. Encoded protein: CATSAGRDTGELFF.

This chain's CDR3 is CASSFPGLVIYEQFF. In DNA, the CDR3 is TGTGCCAGCAGTTTCCCCGGACTAGTAATATATGAGCAGTTCTTC. The genes are TRBV28 and TRBJ2-1; 7 bases are shared with TRBD2. The CDR3 covers 15 residues. The germline V gene has CDR1 MDHEN and CDR2 SYDVKM. Trimming at V came to 3 bases and at J to 8 bases, leaving 10 bases not matched to a gene.

The CDR3 protein is CASGPDRGRSTEAFF. In DNA form, the CDR3 reads TGTGCTAGTGGTCCTGACAGGGGAAGGAGCACTGAAGCTTTCTTT. The chain links TRBV12-5 to TRBJ1-1, with 8 bases lining up with TRBD1. V trimming: 5 bases; J trimming: 4 bases; junction bases outside the gene matches: 9. This CDR3 has 15 amino acids. Germline values: CDR1 LGHNT, CDR2 FRNRAP.

The chain has TRBV6-4 and TRBJ1-2; D not resolved. CDR1 is MRHNA and CDR2 is SNTAGT in the germline V gene. There are 12 residues in the CDR3. Trimming cost V 9 bases and J 8 bases, with 16 bases left between them. The chain's CDR3 is CARVGERNGYTF. DNA of the CDR3: TGTGCCAGGGTCGGAGAAAGGAACGGCTACACCTTC.

V and J are TRBV4-2 and TRBJ2-3; 8 nucleotides align to TRBD2. The CDR3 loop spans 14 amino acids. J gave up 5 bases and V 6 bases, and 7 bases lay outside the gene matches. From germline, CDR1 is LGHNA and CDR2 YNFKEQ. The CDR3, as DNA: TGTGCCAGCAGAGTCGGGGGGGGGCAAGATACGCAGTATTTT. It is translated as CASRVGGGQDTQYF.

DNA for the CDR3: TGTGCCAGCAGCTTAGGGGAATGGGGCCCGGAGTCCGATGGCTACACCTTC. Its translation is CASSLGEWGPESDGYTF. V and J are TRBV7-2 and TRBJ1-2; TRBD1 might be the D (5 bases). This CDR3 contains 17 residues. Germline CDR1 is SGHTA and CDR2 is FQGNSA. Trimming stripped 1 base from V and 6 bases from J, with 21 bases between.

The gene calls are TRBV2 and TRBJ2-7; 9 bases are shared with TRBD1. Per germline, CDR1 SNHLY and CDR2 FYNNEI. V dropped 6 bases and J dropped 6; count of bases not matched to a gene: 6. The CDR3 extends over 13 amino acids. This CDR3 reads CASRSPTGGEQYF. Written as DNA, the CDR3 is TGTGCCAGCAGGTCACCGACAGGGGGCGAGCAGTACTTC.

This chain connects TRBV7-6 to TRBJ1-1; D is unclear. The ends were cut back, 0 bases at V and 0 bases at J, with 8 bases in the middle. This CDR3 contains 15 residues. Per the germline V gene, CDR1 is SGHVS and CDR2 is FNYEAQ. CDR3 DNA sequence: TGTGCCAGCAGCTTAGCGAGCGCAATGAACACTGAAGCTTTCTTT. Protein product: CASSLASAMNTEAFF. The variable domain in full, completed from reference TRBV7-6 and TRBJ1-1, reads GAGVSQSPRYKVTKRGQDVALRCDPISGHVSLYWYRQALGQGPEFLTYFNYEAQQDKSGLPNDRFSAERPEGSISTLTIQRTEQRDSAMYRCASSLASAMNTEAFFGQGTRLTVV.

The chain couples TRBV18 to TRBJ2-3; 8 nucleotides agree with TRBD1. CDR1 is KGHSH and CDR2 is LQKENI in the germline V gene. The CDR3 runs to 16 residues. The ends lost 4 bases at V and 3 bases at J; junction bases unmatched: 9. The CDR3 nucleotides are TGTGCCAGCTCACGAACGGACAGGGAAATAACAGATACGCAGTATTTT. This codes for CASSRTDREITDTQYF.

J is TRBJ2-4 and V is TRBV27; 8 bases are a match to TRBD1. Germline CDR1 and CDR2: MNHEY and SMNVEV (reference sequence). The CDR3 loop spans 16 amino acids. V shed 2 bases and J 1 base; nucleotides not matched to a gene: 4. The DNA for the CDR3 is TGTGCCAGCAGTTTACAGGGGGCAGGGGCCAAAAACATTCAGTACTTC. Amino acids: CASSLQGAGAKNIQYF.

The chain combines TRBV4-3 with TRBJ2-2; 10 bases map to TRBD1. Germline V gene data show CDR1 as LGHNA and CDR2 as YSLEER. Losses at the gene ends were 4 bases for V and 1 base for J; bases not matched to a gene: 12. This CDR3 is 19 amino acids long. The CDR3 sequence: CASSPKTIRDRGNTGELFF. In nucleotides, the CDR3 is TGCGCCAGCAGCCCAAAGACGATCCGGGACAGGGGGAACACCGGGGAGCTGTTTTTT.

J is TRBJ2-2 and V is TRBV30; tentatively, D is TRBD2 (5 bases). CDR3 size: 13 residues. Germline V gene lookup returns CDR1 GTSNPN and CDR2 SVGIG (reference sequence). Trimming pared 3 bases from V and 3 bases from J, leaving 8 bases between. CDR3 in DNA: TGTGCCTGGAGCGGACTTCACACCGGGGAGCTGTTTTTT. Protein product: CAWSGLHTGELFF.